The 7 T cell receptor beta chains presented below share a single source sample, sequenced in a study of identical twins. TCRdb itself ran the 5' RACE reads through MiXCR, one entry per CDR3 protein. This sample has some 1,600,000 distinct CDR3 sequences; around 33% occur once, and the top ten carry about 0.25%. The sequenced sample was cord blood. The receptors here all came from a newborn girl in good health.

CDR3 DNA: TGTGCCAGCAGTTCCCTAGCGGGACCCGTGTCTTGGGACAATGAGCAGTTCTTC. Translated: CASSSLAGPVSWDNEQFF. The J gene is TRBJ2-1, the V gene TRBV27; 9 nucleotides match TRBD2. Per germline, CDR1 MNHEY and CDR2 SMNVEV (reference sequence). With 4 bases clipped from V and 5 bases from J, the junction kept 15 bases outside the gene matches. The CDR3 loop spans 18 amino acids.

CDR3 coding DNA: TGTGCCAGCAGTCCAGCTTTGGGCGCTAATGAAAAACTGTTTTTT. This encodes CASSPALGANEKLFF. V is TRBV6-6 and J is TRBJ1-4, with unresolved D. Trimming removed 5 bases at V and 3 bases at J, with 13 bases between. Germline assignment: CDR1 MNHNY and CDR2 SVGAGI (reference sequence). The CDR3 extends over 15 amino acids.

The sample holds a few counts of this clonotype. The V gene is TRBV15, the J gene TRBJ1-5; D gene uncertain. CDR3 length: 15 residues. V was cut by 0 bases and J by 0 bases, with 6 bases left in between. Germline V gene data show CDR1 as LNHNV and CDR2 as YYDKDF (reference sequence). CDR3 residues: CATSRDWGSNQPQHF. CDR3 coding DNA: TGTGCCACCAGCAGAGATTGGGGTAGCAATCAGCCCCAGCATTTT. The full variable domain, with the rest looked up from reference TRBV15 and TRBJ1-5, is DAMVIQNPRYQVTQFGKPVTLSCSQTLNHNVMYWYQQKSSQAPKLLFHYYDKDFNNEADTPDNFQSRRPNTSFCFLDIRSPGLGDTAMYLCATSRDWGSNQPQHFGDGTRLSIL.

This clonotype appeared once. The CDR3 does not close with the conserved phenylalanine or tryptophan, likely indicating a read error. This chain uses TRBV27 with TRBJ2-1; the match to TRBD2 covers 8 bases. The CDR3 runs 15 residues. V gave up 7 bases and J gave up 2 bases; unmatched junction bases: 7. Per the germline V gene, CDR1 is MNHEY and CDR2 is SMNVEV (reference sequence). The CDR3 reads CASTSRGLAYNEQFL. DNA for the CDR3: TGTGCCAGCACCTCCAGGGGACTAGCCTACAATGAGCAGTTCTTA.

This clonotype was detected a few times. Here the CDR3 reads CSVEGAGSSSYNEQFF. CDR3 DNA: TGCAGCGTTGAAGGGGCGGGCTCTAGCTCCTACAATGAGCAGTTCTTC. J is TRBJ2-1 and V is TRBV29-1, with a weak D call TRBD2 (5 bases). This CDR3 comprises 16 residues. V was shortened by 1 base and J by 0 bases, with 13 bases between the two germline ends. Germline-derived CDR1 and CDR2 are SQVTM and ANQGSEA.

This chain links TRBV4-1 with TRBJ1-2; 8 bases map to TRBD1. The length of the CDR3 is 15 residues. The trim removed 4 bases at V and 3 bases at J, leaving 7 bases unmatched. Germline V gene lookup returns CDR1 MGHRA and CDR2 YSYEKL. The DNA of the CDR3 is TGCGCCAGCAGCCCACAAGACAGGGGTTACTATGGCTACACCTTC. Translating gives CASSPQDRGYYGYTF.

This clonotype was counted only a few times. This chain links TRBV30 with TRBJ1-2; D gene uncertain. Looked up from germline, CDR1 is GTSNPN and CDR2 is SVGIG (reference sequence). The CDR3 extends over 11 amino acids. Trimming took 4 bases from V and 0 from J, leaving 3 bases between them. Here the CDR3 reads CAWTANYGYTF. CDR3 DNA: TGTGCCTGGACAGCTAACTATGGCTACACCTTC. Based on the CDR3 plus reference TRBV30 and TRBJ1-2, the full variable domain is SQTIHQWPATLVQPVGSPLSLECTVEGTSNPNLYWYRQAAGRGLQLLFYSVGIGQISSEVPQNLSASRPQDRQFILSSKKLLLSDSGFYLCAWTANYGYTFGSGTRLTVV.